The 22 T cell receptor beta chains presented below share a single source sample, sequenced in a study of blood T cell repertoires in COVID-19. Generated by immunoSEQ multiplex PCR, the TCRdb table keeps only in-frame clones and is missing some. The sample lists 300,000 to 350,000 clones, roughly nine tenths occurring once. Sequenced: peripheral blood. The receptors come from a woman aged 55-69 years with COVID-19, enrolled during active disease.

This clone showed up just once. V and J are TRBV5-5 and TRBJ1-1, with 7 bases aligning to TRBD1. Losses at the gene ends were 4 bases for V and 4 bases for J; bases not matched to a gene: 4. This CDR3 has 13 amino acids. Germline-derived CDR1 and CDR2 are SGHKS and YYEKEE (reference sequence). The CDR3 here is CASSPPGGTEAFF. The DNA for the CDR3 is TGTGCCAGCAGCCCCCCAGGGGGCACTGAAGCTTTCTTT.

The chain carries TRBV24-1 and TRBJ2-1; 10 nucleotides match TRBD1. After removal of 8 bases from V and 5 bases from J, the junction contained 8 bases not matched to a gene. The CDR3 sequence is 15 residues long. The germline V gene has CDR1 KGHDR and CDR2 SFDVKD. CDR3: CATNGWGQGNNEQFF. The CDR3 coding sequence is TGTGCCACCAACGGGTGGGGACAGGGGAACAATGAGCAGTTCTTC.

The V gene is TRBV3-1 (or the pseudogene TRBV3-2), the J gene TRBJ1-2, with 7 bases identical to TRBD1. The germline CDR1 and CDR2 sequences are LGHDT and YNNKEL (reference sequence). Trimming took 2 bases from V and 7 from J; bases not matched to a gene: 7. The CDR3 spans 14 residues. CDR3 loop: CASSQRQGAGGYTF. DNA of the CDR3: TGTGCCAGCAGCCAAAGACAGGGTGCAGGTGGCTACACCTTC.

The chain is built from TRBV9 and TRBJ2-3; tentative D call: TRBD2 (7 bases). Trimming cost V 2 bases and J 1 base, with 17 bases left between them. This CDR3 contains 17 residues. CDR1 and CDR2 from the germline V gene are SGDLS and YYNGEE. The CDR3 DNA sequence: TGTGCCAGCAGCGTGAGGGGCGGGGGCCCTCGCACAGATACGCAGTATTTT. Encoded protein: CASSVRGGGPRTDTQYF.

The genes are TRBV7-9 and TRBJ2-2; D possibly corresponds to TRBD2 (8 bases). V lost 11 bases and J 3 bases, leaving 16 bases between the germline ends. The CDR3 runs 14 residues. Germline V gene lookup returns CDR1 SEHNR and CDR2 FQNEAQ (reference sequence). The chain's CDR3 is CAPGGDSYTGELFF. The CDR3 DNA reads as TGTGCCCCGGGGGGGGACAGTTACACCGGGGAGCTGTTTTTT. Using reference TRBV7-9 and TRBJ2-2 for the parts outside the CDR3, the full variable domain is DTGVSQNPRHKITKRGQNVTFRCDPISEHNRLYWYRQTLGQGPEFLTYFQNEAQLEKSRLLSDRFSAERPKGSFSTLEIQRTEQGDSAMYLCAPGGDSYTGELFFGEGSRLTVL.

Note on this clone: Other DNA sequences in this specimen translate into the identical CDR3. CDR3 coding DNA: TGCGCCAGCAGCTTAGGAGGTTCTGGGGCCAACGTCCTGACTTTC. Its translation: CASSLGGSGANVLTF. The chain uses TRBV5-1 and TRBJ2-6; D is possibly TRBD2 (5 bases). Germline CDR1 reads SGHRS; CDR2 reads YFSETQ. V was clipped by 2 bases and J by 1 base, with 7 bases between them. This CDR3 contains 15 residues.

This sequence joins TRBV11-2 and TRBJ2-7; 8 bases are shared with TRBD2. V shed 1 base and J 3 bases; nucleotides not matched to a gene: 2. The germline V gene has CDR1 SGHAT and CDR2 FQNNGV. The length of the CDR3 is 14 residues. The CDR3 here is CASSLGAGDYEQYF. CDR3 coding DNA: TGTGCCAGCAGCTTAGGAGCGGGGGACTACGAGCAGTACTTC.

This chain joins TRBV14 and TRBJ2-2, with unresolved D. Germline CDR1 is SGHDN and CDR2 is FVKESK. V gave up 1 base and J gave up 1 base, with 7 bases separating them. This CDR3 region has 15 residues. CDR3 protein: CASSQVRLNTGELFF. CDR3 in DNA: TGTGCCAGCAGCCAAGTTCGACTGAACACCGGGGAGCTGTTTTTT.

This chain links TRBV5-1 with TRBJ1-1; D is perhaps TRBD1 (6 bases). The CDR3 totals 17 residues. V gave up 2 bases and J gave up 4 bases, with 21 bases separating them. Germline-derived CDR1 and CDR2 are SGHRS and YFSETQ. For the CDR3, the DNA is TGCGCCAGCAGCTTCAAAGGTAGGGGGATAGGGAGCACTGAAGCTTTCTTT. This encodes CASSFKGRGIGSTEAFF.

This rearrangement joins TRBV18 to TRBJ2-7; possible D gene TRBD2, 5 bases. CDR1 KGHSH and CDR2 LQKENI come from the germline V gene. This CDR3 is 16 amino acids long. Deletions cut 1 base from V and 7 bases from J, with 20 bases between. CDR3 amino acids: CASSPQGQTAGIEQYF. The CDR3 DNA follows: TGTGCCAGCTCACCACAAGGGCAGACGGCCGGGATAGAGCAGTACTTC.

CDR3 residues: CASSLRGNGELFF. The CDR3 bases are TGTGCCAGCAGTTTAAGGGGGAATGGGGAGCTGTTTTTT. The chain employs TRBV12-3 or TRBV12-4 and TRBJ2-2, with D possibly TRBD1 on 6 matching bases. CDR3 length: 13 residues. The ends were cut back, 2 bases at V and 8 bases at J, with 9 bases in the middle.

This clone has a single count. The V call is TRBV4-2, the J call TRBJ2-5, with 9 bases lining up with TRBD2. This CDR3 comprises 16 residues. Germline V gives CDR1 LGHNA, CDR2 YNFKEQ. The V gene end was trimmed by 0 bases and the J gene end by 3 bases; junction bases not matched to a gene: 5. Written as DNA, the CDR3 is TGTGCCAGCAGCCAAGAACCTAGCGGGATTAAAGAGACCCAGTACTTC. This encodes CASSQEPSGIKETQYF.

This chain joins TRBV5-1 and TRBJ1-4; TRBD1 might be the D (6 bases). Per the germline V gene, CDR1 is SGHRS and CDR2 is YFSETQ. Deletions cut 4 bases from V and 0 bases from J, with 13 bases between. This CDR3 is built from 16 residues. The CDR3 bases are TGCGCCAGCAGCCCCACAACAGGGACAACTAATGAAAAACTGTTTTTT. Its protein is CASSPTTGTTNEKLFF.

V and J are TRBV9 and TRBJ1-1; tentative D call: TRBD1 (5 bases). Germline V CDR1 and CDR2: SGDLS, YYNGEE. V lost 0 bases to trimming and J lost 11 bases, with 11 bases between them. This CDR3 comprises 12 residues. The CDR3 loop is CASSVGDSGAFF. The CDR3 DNA reads TGTGCCAGCAGCGTAGGTGACAGTGGGGCTTTCTTT.

The CDR3 is CASSRELDFNEQFF. The CDR3 bases are TGCGCCAGCAGCCGGGAGCTAGATTTCAATGAGCAGTTCTTC. The chain carries TRBV5-1 and TRBJ2-1, with D possibly TRBD2 on 6 matching bases. V gave up 4 bases and J gave up 6 bases, with 14 bases separating them. From germline, CDR1 is SGHRS and CDR2 YFSETQ. This CDR3 is 14 amino acids long.

The rearrangement joins TRBV4-2 to TRBJ1-5; TRBD1 aligns across 7 bases. The CDR3 has 19 residues. The V segment lost 1 base and the J segment 4 bases; nucleotides outside the gene matches: 16. Looked up from germline, CDR1 is LGHNA and CDR2 is YNFKEQ. In nucleotides, the CDR3 is TGTGCCAGCAGCCAAGGCGGGCTCAAGGGGGCGGGTAGGAATCAGCCCCAGCATTTT. Translation: CASSQGGLKGAGRNQPQHF.

V usage is TRBV4-1 and J usage is TRBJ1-2; no clear D gene. This CDR3 has 15 amino acids. The germline CDR1 and CDR2 sequences are MGHRA and YSYEKL. Trimming cost V 5 bases and J 0 bases, with 13 bases left between them. The CDR3 DNA reads as TGCGCCAGCAGCTTCCCGGGAGCCTCTAACTATGGCTACACCTTC. Translation: CASSFPGASNYGYTF.

The V gene is TRBV7-3, the J gene TRBJ1-2, with unresolved D. V was cut by 5 bases and J by 8 bases, with 15 bases left in between. Germline V gene lookup returns CDR1 SGHTA and CDR2 FQGTGA. There are 13 residues in the CDR3. Here the CDR3 reads CASSRDRKDGYTF. CDR3 bases: TGTGCCAGCAGCCGGGATCGAAAGGACGGCTACACCTTC.

The V and J genes are TRBV18 and TRBJ2-7, with 9 bases that match TRBD1. With 3 bases clipped from V and 0 bases from J, the junction kept 6 bases outside the gene matches. The germline V gene encodes CDR1 KGHSH and CDR2 LQKENI. This CDR3 is 16 amino acids long. The DNA of the CDR3 is TGTGCCAGCTCACCCGATTACAGGGGGCTCTCCTACGAGCAGTACTTC. It specifies CASSPDYRGLSYEQYF.

A single count supports this clone. The chain recombines TRBV19 with TRBJ2-1; TRBD2 matches 12 bases. Germline V gives CDR1 LNHDA, CDR2 SQIVND (reference sequence). The trim removed 4 bases at V and 2 bases at J, leaving 9 bases unmatched. The CDR3 contains 18 residues. The CDR3 DNA sequence: TGTGCCAGTAGTACTCCTAGCGGGGGGGGGAATGCCTACAATGAGCAGTTCTTC. Protein: CASSTPSGGGNAYNEQFF.

The chain links TRBV24-1 to TRBJ1-2, with TRBD1 matching 7 bases. The V and J ends lost 5 bases and 7 bases, in that order; junction bases with no gene match: 36. The CDR3 is 23 residues long. The V gene's germline CDR1 is KGHDR and CDR2 SFDVKD. This CDR3 reads CATSAPEVGAVTLWGQSVVGYTF. The CDR3 bases are TGTGCCACCAGTGCTCCGGAAGTGGGAGCTGTAACATTGTGGGGACAGTCCGTGGTTGGCTACACCTTC.

This chain links TRBV5-1 with TRBJ1-4; 7 positions agree with TRBD1. V gave up 0 bases and J gave up 10 bases; unmatched junction bases: 6. Germline V gives CDR1 SGHRS, CDR2 YFSETQ. This CDR3 region has 14 residues. The CDR3 nucleotides read TGCGCCAGCAGCTTGGTAGGGGGCGATGGAAAACTGTTTTTT. Translating it yields CASSLVGGDGKLFF.